This TCR beta chain came from a study of blood T cell repertoires in COVID-19. Across the study: There were acute and convalescent COVID-19 samples, and they came from the United States, Italy and Spain. T cells, B-cell-depleted T cells, or PBMCs supplied cDNA or gDNA.

This CDR3 contains 15 residues. Trimming took 3 bases from V and 2 from J; bases not matched to a gene: 3. Germline V gene lookup returns CDR1 MNHEY and CDR2 SMNVEV (reference sequence). The repertoire was sequenced with immunoSEQ multiplex PCR; TCRdb's copy has only in-frame clones and lacks some. The sample lists approximately 160,000 clones; over 70% were seen once. This clone showed up many times. Source material: peripheral blood. This sequence was found in an older man with acute or convalescent COVID-19. The V call is TRBV27, the J call TRBJ2-7; TRBD1 matches 11 bases. The CDR3 nucleotides are TGTGCCAGCAGTTTGGGACAGGGGGTAGCCTACGAGCAGTACTTC. Its translation: CASSLGQGVAYEQYF.